This record looks at one TCR beta chain sequence and its context. What it binds is unknown. The sample originates from a study of T cells in localized non-small cell lung cancer. Study-level points and caveats: Heterogeneity within the tumor remains possible, as just one region underwent sequencing.

The data were produced by immunoSEQ multiplex PCR, yet TCRdb's version contains in-frame clones alone and is incomplete. The sample holds approximately 47,000 clones, about 88% seen once. Trimming pared 0 bases from V and 2 bases from J, leaving 6 bases between. The germline gives CDR1 SGHNT, CDR2 YYREEE (reference sequence). The CDR3 has 14 residues. The material sequenced was PBMCs, taken before any cancer treatment. The chain has TRBV5-4 and TRBJ2-1; D gene ambiguous. The clonotype originates from a man aged 40-75 years with stage II lung adenocarcinoma. CDR3 protein: CASSLGAAYNEQFF. The CDR3 DNA is TGTGCCAGCAGCTTGGGGGCGGCCTACAATGAGCAGTTCTTC.